These 12 T cell receptor beta chains were all obtained from the same sample, sequenced in a study of Graves' ophthalmopathy and Graves' hyperthyroidism. Scientists amplified the TCR beta CDR3 regions from RNA transcripts. Investigators did first-round RT-PCR with HTBI primers, then second-round multiplex PCR. TCRdb recomputed calls from the multiplex PCR reads with MiXCR, one row per CDR3 protein. The sample holds 400,000 to 500,000 distinct CDR3 sequences, around a fifth seen once. The sample consisted of peripheral blood. These receptors came from a woman under 30 with stable Graves' hyperthyroidism.

This clonotype has only one observation. V gene TRBV27 combines with J gene TRBJ2-5; possibly TRBD1 or TRBD2 for D (5 bases each). This CDR3 is 13 amino acids long. CDR1 and CDR2 from the germline V gene are MNHEY and SMNVEV (reference sequence). Trimming took 5 bases from V and 5 from J, leaving 12 bases between them. The CDR3 reads CASSPKWGETQYF. The CDR3 coding sequence is TGTGCCAGCAGTCCTAAATGGGGGGAGACCCAGTACTTC.

The chain uses TRBV6-2 or TRBV6-3 and TRBJ1-1, with D tentatively TRBD1 (5 bases). This CDR3 is 10 amino acids long. In germline, CDR1 is MNHEY, CDR2 SVGEGT. Trimming stripped 8 bases from V and 7 bases from J, with 8 bases between. The CDR3 loop is CASGDGEAFF. The CDR3 DNA is TGTGCCAGCGGGGACGGTGAAGCTTTCTTT.

This clonotype was observed many times. The chain has TRBV6-2 or TRBV6-3 and TRBJ2-7, with D unclear. The CDR3 spans 18 residues. Germline V lookup: CDR1 MNHEY, CDR2 SVGEGT. V shed 2 bases and J shed 0 bases, with 20 bases lying between them. The CDR3, as DNA: TGTGCCAGCAGTTACGATGTGGAGCAGTACCTAAGCTCCTACGAGCAGTACTTC. It specifies CASSYDVEQYLSSYEQYF.

At least ten counts were recorded for this clonotype. The chain couples TRBV6-1 to TRBJ1-2; D not resolved. The V end was cut by 10 bases, the J end by 6 bases, with 15 bases between. CDR3 length: 12 amino acids. Germline values: CDR1 MNHNS, CDR2 SASEGT. CDR3 DNA: TGTGCCATTTTACAACGGGGTAATGGCTACACCTTC. Its protein product is CAILQRGNGYTF.

The sample holds many counts of this clonotype. The rearrangement joins TRBV7-6 to TRBJ2-1; 7 bases fit TRBD2. J was trimmed by 6 bases and V by 2 bases; bases with no gene match: 4. The germline CDR1 and CDR2 sequences are SGHVS and FNYEAQ. The CDR3 consists of 14 residues. The CDR3 reads CASSLSGIGNEQFF. CDR3 coding DNA: TGTGCCAGCAGCTTAAGCGGGATTGGCAATGAGCAGTTCTTC.

This clonotype has only a few counts. The gene calls are TRBV6-1 and TRBJ2-4, with a tentative D call TRBD1 (6 bases). Trimming cost V 1 base and J 1 base, with 14 bases left between them. This CDR3 region has 17 residues. Germline V lookup: CDR1 MNHNS, CDR2 SASEGT. CDR3 sequence reads: CASSEGGPIGAKNIQYF. CDR3 coding DNA: TGTGCCAGCAGTGAAGGGGGGCCCATAGGGGCCAAAAACATTCAGTACTTC.

This clonotype has at least ten counts. The chain has TRBV12-3 or TRBV12-4 and TRBJ1-2, with D maybe TRBD1 (6 bases). The CDR3 runs 15 residues. V was clipped by 4 bases and J by 4 bases, with 16 bases between them. The CDR3 coding sequence is TGTGCCAGCAGTTCACCGACAGGAGACATCTATGGCTACACCTTC. This sequence encodes CASSSPTGDIYGYTF.

This clonotype was seen repeatedly, ten times or more. The chain has TRBV6-1 and TRBJ1-2; 9 nucleotides agree with TRBD1. Germline CDR1 is MNHNS and CDR2 is SASEGT. J was trimmed by 4 bases and V by 6 bases; bases with no gene match: 12. This CDR3 has 16 amino acids. CDR3 in amino acids: CASSRGTGRLGYGYTF. CDR3 DNA: TGTGCCAGCAGCAGAGGGACAGGGCGTTTAGGCTATGGCTACACCTTC.

This clonotype was seen many times. This chain joins TRBV2 and TRBJ2-7; D is ambiguous. The CDR3 has 12 residues. V lost 6 bases, J lost 4 bases, and 10 bases lay in between. Looked up from germline, CDR1 is SNHLY and CDR2 is FYNNEI. Here the CDR3 reads CASSDRLYEQYF. The CDR3, as DNA: TGTGCCAGCAGCGACCGACTTTACGAGCAGTACTTC. Complete variable domain (other parts from reference TRBV2 and TRBJ2-7): EPEVTQTPSHQVTQMGQEVILRCVPISNHLYFYWYRQILGQKVEFLVSFYNNEISEKSEIFDDQFSVERPDGSNFTLKIRSTKLEDSAMYFCASSDRLYEQYFGPGTRLTVT.

As concerns this clonotype: The CDR3 does not end in the conserved phenylalanine or tryptophan, so this is likely a read error. J is TRBJ1-2 and V is TRBV20-1, with no clear D. There are 12 residues in the CDR3. Germline assignment: CDR1 DFQATT and CDR2 SNEGSKA (reference sequence). V gave up 8 bases and J gave up 8 bases, with 18 bases separating them. The CDR3 nucleotides read TGCAGTTCCCCTGCATACCGTCGAGGCTACACCGTC. Encoded protein: CSSPAYRRGYTV.

The chain combines TRBV5-1 with TRBJ2-2, with 8 bases matching TRBD1. This CDR3 is 15 amino acids long. CDR1 and CDR2 from the germline V gene are SGHRS and YFSETQ. Trimming cost V 3 bases and J 1 base; bases outside gene matches: 2. CDR3 in DNA: TGCGCCAGCAGCTGGGGACAGGAGAACACCGGGGAGCTGTTTTTT. Its translation: CASSWGQENTGELFF.

CDR3 sequence (DNA): TGTGCCAGCAGTTACCCCTCCGGGGCCACTAGCGGGTCCTATTACGAGCAGTACTTC. The encoded protein is CASSYPSGATSGSYYEQYF. The V and J genes are TRBV6-2 or TRBV6-3 and TRBJ2-7; TRBD2 aligns across 9 bases. The V gene end was trimmed by 2 bases and the J gene end by 4 bases; junction bases not matched to a gene: 18. Germline CDR1 MNHEY, CDR2 SVGEGT. The CDR3 runs 19 residues.